These T cell receptor beta chains were read from a single sample in a study of T cell responses to AZD1222 COVID-19 vaccine. The method was immunoSEQ multiplex PCR; TCRdb's version includes in-frame clones alone and lacks a portion of them. The sample carries about 77,000 clones, roughly nine tenths recorded once. This specimen consisted of peripheral blood, obtained 28 days after the second AZD1222 dose. The source of these receptors is an adult who received the AZD1222 COVID-19 vaccine. Both conserved end residues are part of each CDR3. D genes are given only for firm matches. Expanded clones get a size class; other rows say once, few or many, or leave the size out.

CASVLDMNTEAFF	TGTGCCAGTGTTTTAGACATGAACACTGAAGCTTTCTTT	NA	NA	TRBJ1-1	TRBV2
CASSFQQGAGNYEQYF	TGTGCCAGCAGCTTTCAACAGGGGGCCGGTAACTACGAGCAGTACTTC	TRBD1	NA	TRBJ2-7	TRBV7-9
CASSSGHFNQPQHF	TGTGCCAGCAGCTCGGGACACTTCAATCAGCCCCAGCATTTT	NA	NA	TRBJ1-5	TRBV13
CASSQATGSYYGYTF	TGCGCCAGCAGCCAAGCGACAGGGAGCTACTATGGCTACACCTTC	TRBD1	NA	TRBJ1-2	TRBV4-3
CASSIGVRNIYTF	TGTGCCAGTAGTATCGGCGTCAGGAATATCTACACCTTC	NA	NA	TRBJ1-2	TRBV19
CATRGLHETQYF	TGTGCCACCCGAGGGTTGCATGAGACCCAGTACTTC	NA	once	TRBJ2-5	TRBV10-3
CASSNTRYEQYF	TGTGCCAGCAGTAATACCCGTTACGAGCAGTACTTC	NA	NA	TRBJ2-7	TRBV6-5
CASSWGNTIYF	TGTGCCAGCAGTTGGGGAAACACCATATATTTT	NA	NA	TRBJ1-3	TRBV27
CASSRSLATREYEQYF	TGTGCCAGCAGCCGAAGTTTGGCAACCCGGGAGTACGAGCAGTACTTC	NA	NA	TRBJ2-7	TRBV3-1/TRBV3-2
CASSLFRTKENTEAFF	TGTGCCAGCAGCTTATTCAGAACAAAGGAGAACACTGAAGCTTTCTTT	NA	NA	TRBJ1-1	TRBV7-9
CAWSADGQGIYYGYTF	TGTGCCTGGAGTGCAGACGGACAGGGGATATACTATGGCTACACCTTC	TRBD1	NA	TRBJ1-2	TRBV30
CASSVERESREQYF	TGTGCCAGCAGCGTAGAGCGGGAGTCGAGGGAGCAGTACTTC	TRBD2	NA	TRBJ2-7	TRBV9
CASSSSPEDDYTF	TGTGCCAGCAGTTCTTCTCCGGAGGATGACTACACCTTC	NA	NA	TRBJ1-2	TRBV5-6
CASTWGPSSYEQYF	TGTGCCAGCACTTGGGGCCCGAGCTCCTACGAGCAGTACTTC	NA	NA	TRBJ2-7	TRBV28
CASGLALPGQKSYEQYF	TGTGCTAGTGGTTTGGCACTCCCGGGACAGAAATCCTACGAGCAGTACTTC	TRBD1	NA	TRBJ2-7	TRBV12-5
CASSVRVAEYNEQFF	TGTGCCAGCAGCGTTCGGGTAGCGGAATACAATGAGCAGTTCTTC	NA	NA	TRBJ2-1	TRBV9
CASSSNSYEQYF	TGTGCCAGCAGCTCCAATAGCTACGAGCAGTACTTC	NA	NA	TRBJ2-7	TRBV7-2
CASRPSSPYQETQYF	TGTGCCAGCAGACCCTCTTCCCCGTACCAAGAGACCCAGTACTTC	NA	once	TRBJ2-5	TRBV7-2
CASSIGQANEKLFF	TGTGCCAGTAGTATAGGACAGGCTAATGAAAAACTGTTTTTT	NA	once	TRBJ1-4	TRBV19
CASSVALGEGTEAFF	TGTGCCAGCAGCGTAGCCCTTGGTGAAGGGACTGAAGCTTTCTTT	NA	NA	TRBJ1-1	TRBV9
CASSIPGTGAEQYF	TGTGCCAGTAGTATACCCGGGACAGGCGCCGAGCAGTACTTC	TRBD1	NA	TRBJ2-7	TRBV19
CASSPNSLETQYF	TGTGCCAGCAGCCCAAACAGTCTGGAGACCCAGTACTTC	NA	NA	TRBJ2-5	TRBV7-9
CASSRQGADEKLFF	TGCGCCAGCAGCCGACAGGGGGCGGATGAAAAACTGTTTTTT	TRBD1	NA	TRBJ1-4	TRBV5-1
CASSQDTGGYTF	TGTGCCAGCAGCCAAGATACGGGTGGCTACACCTTC	NA	few	TRBJ1-2	TRBV4-2